A selection of T cell receptor beta chains follows, all from one sample in a study of preoperative IRX-2 immunotherapy in early breast cancer. TCRdb's table, derived via immunoSEQ multiplex PCR, lists solely in-frame clones and lacks some. The sample consists of over 55,000 clones, approximately 94% of them appearing once. Sampling was done from a patient treated with IRX-2 immunotherapy. The receptors come from a human donor with breast cancer. CDR3s include the opening cysteine and the closing phenylalanine or tryptophan. D genes are given only for firm matches. Some rows have no size entry. The others give once, few or many, or a class for an expanded clone.

d_call	clone_size	j_call	v_call	cdr3_nt	cdr3_aa
NA	NA	TRBJ1-3	TRBV28	TGTGCCACCCGAAGGGGGGGCTCTGATGGAAACACCATATATTTT	CATRRGGSDGNTIYF
NA	NA	TRBJ2-7	TRBV25-1	TGTGCCAGCAGTCCACCACGGGTTATGGGCTCCTACGAGCAGTACTTC	CASSPPRVMGSYEQYF
TRBD1	NA	TRBJ2-7	TRBV6-5	TGTGCCAGCAGACGGACAGGGACCCCTAACGAGCAGTACTTC	CASRRTGTPNEQYF
NA	NA	TRBJ2-5	TRBV28	TGTGCCGCCCGGGGCGGCCAAGAGACCCAGTACTTC	CAARGGQETQYF
NA	NA	TRBJ2-5	TRBV28	TGTGCCAGCAGCCGCAGGGGCGCGGGTTCGGAGACCCAGTACTTC	CASSRRGAGSETQYF
NA	NA	TRBJ1-1	TRBV2	TGTGCCAGCAGTGTAGGGTTCACTGAAGCTTTCTTT	CASSVGFTEAFF
NA	NA	TRBJ1-2	TRBV6-1	TGTGCCAGCAGTGTCACAGTGACTTATAACTATGGCTACACCTTC	CASSVTVTYNYGYTF
NA	NA	TRBJ1-3	TRBV7-9	TGTGCCAGCAGCGGTCGGGAGGGTCCTGGAAACACCATATATTTT	CASSGREGPGNTIYF
NA	NA	TRBJ2-1	TRBV6-5	TGTGCCAGCAGTTCCGGGACGCGAGCCTACAATGAGCAGTTCTTC	CASSSGTRAYNEQFF
NA	NA	TRBJ2-4	TRBV19	TGTGCCAGTAGTAGGGTTGGATACATTCAGTACTTC	CASSRVGYIQYF
NA	NA	TRBJ2-5	TRBV15	TGTGCCACCAGCAGAATTTCAGGTTGGCAGGAGACCCAGTACTTC	CATSRISGWQETQYF
NA	NA	TRBJ1-2	TRBV6-1	TGTGCCAGCGTCGGGACACCTTATGGCTACACCTTC	CASVGTPYGYTF
NA	NA	TRBJ1-1	TRBV11-2	TGTGCCAGCAGCACCCAGGGCGGCTACACTGAAGCTTTCTTT	CASSTQGGYTEAFF
NA	NA	TRBJ1-6	TRBV11-2	TGTGCCAGCAGCTCCCGGAGGAATTCACCCCTCCACTTT	CASSSRRNSPLHF
TRBD1	NA	TRBJ2-5	TRBV7-9	TGTGCCAGCAGCCTCCACCTGAGGGGGCAGGGGGAGACCCAGTACTTC	CASSLHLRGQGETQYF
NA	NA	TRBJ2-1	TRBV11-2	TGTGCCAGCAGCTTAATGGGGCGCACTGAGCAGTTCTTC	CASSLMGRTEQFF
NA	NA	TRBJ2-5	TRBV10-1	TGCGCCAGCAGTGACTCGGCCCAGTACTTC	CASSDSAQYF
TRBD1	NA	TRBJ1-2	TRBV27	TGTGCCAGCACCCCCGCGGGACAGATCTATGGCTACACCTTC	CASTPAGQIYGYTF
NA	NA	TRBJ1-1	TRBV5-1	TGCGCCAGCAGCCCGTCAGTGAACACTGAAGCTTTCTTT	CASSPSVNTEAFF
TRBD2	NA	TRBJ2-3	TRBV28	TGTGCCAGCAGTTTATATGTAGGGACTAGCGGGAGTAGGTATACGCAGTATTTT	CASSLYVGTSGSRYTQYF
NA	NA	TRBJ2-7	TRBV30	TGTGCCTGGAGAGCCCTCGGGGGGCAGGGGGTTTTGCAGTACTTC	CAWRALGGQGVLQYF
NA	NA	TRBJ2-1	TRBV11-2	TGTGCCAGCAGCTCGGAATTGAGCTCCTACAATGAGCAGTTCTTC	CASSSELSSYNEQFF
NA	NA	TRBJ2-2	TRBV2	TGTGCCAGCAGTGATCTGGGTTTTATTTCGGAGCTGTTTTTT	CASSDLGFISELFF
TRBD1	NA	TRBJ1-3	TRBV7-9	TGTGCCAGCAGCTCTCACAGGGGGTTCCCCTCTGGAAACACCATATATTTT	CASSSHRGFPSGNTIYF
NA	NA	TRBJ1-5	TRBV7-2	TGTGCCAGCAGCCCGAAGTACAGCTTCAATCAGCCCCAGCATTTT	CASSPKYSFNQPQHF
NA	NA	TRBJ2-3	TRBV7-3	TGTGCCAGCAGCTCCCTTGGCGGGGGCGATACGCAGTATTTT	CASSSLGGGDTQYF
NA	NA	TRBJ1-1	TRBV28	TGTGCCAGCAGCCCCTGGGGTCGGGGGGGTAGCACTGAAGCTTTCTTT	CASSPWGRGGSTEAFF
TRBD1	once	TRBJ2-1	TRBV19	TGTGCCAGTAGTGCCTCTCAGGGGGACTCCTACAATGAGCAGTTCTTC	CASSASQGDSYNEQFF
NA	NA	TRBJ2-6	TRBV12-5	TGTGCTAGTGGTGCAGGACGGAGCTCTGGGGCCAACGTCCTGACTTTC	CASGAGRSSGANVLTF
NA	once	TRBJ1-1	TRBV4-1	TGCGCCAGCAGCCGACCAGGGGCCGGTAAGGGAGCTTTCTTT	CASSRPGAGKGAFF
TRBD2	NA	TRBJ2-3	TRBV7-3	TGTGCCAGCAGCCCCTTCGGGGGGGAAACAGATACGCAGTATTTT	CASSPFGGETDTQYF
TRBD2	NA	TRBJ2-7	TRBV7-6	TGTGCCAGCAGCTTAGCGCTAGGGGGACTAGGTGGCGAGCAGTACTTC	CASSLALGGLGGEQYF
NA	NA	TRBJ2-5	TRBV7-6	TGTGCCAGCAGCTCGGGGGAGACCCAGTACTTC	CASSSGETQYF
NA	NA	TRBJ1-1	TRBV7-3	TGTGCCAGCAGCTTAGCACAGGGGAACACTGAAGCTTTCTTT	CASSLAQGNTEAFF
TRBD1	NA	TRBJ1-6	TRBV28	TGTGCCAGCAGTAGGACAGGGGTGAGCTCCTATAATTCACCCCTCCACTTT	CASSRTGVSSYNSPLHF
NA	once	TRBJ1-6	TRBV9	TGTGCCAGCAGCGTAGAACAGGCTAATTCACCCCTCCACTTT	CASSVEQANSPLHF
TRBD1	NA	TRBJ2-7	TRBV29-1	TGCAGCGTAAGACAGGGAGACTACGAGCAGTACTTC	CSVRQGDYEQYF
NA	NA	TRBJ2-3	TRBV7-8	TGTGCCAGCAGCTTAGTTGGAAGGGAAGTTACAGATACGCAGTATTTT	CASSLVGREVTDTQYF
TRBD1	once	TRBJ1-3	TRBV10-3	TGTGCCATCAGTGAGACAAGCCGGGACAGTAGCGGAAACACCATATATTTT	CAISETSRDSSGNTIYF
NA	NA	TRBJ2-7	TRBV11-2	TGTGCCAGCAAGAACGGGACATTTATTTACGAGCAGTACTTC	CASKNGTFIYEQYF
TRBD1	NA	TRBJ1-3	TRBV15	TGTGCCACCAGCTTGGACAGGGCCTCCTCTGGAAACACCATATATTTT	CATSLDRASSGNTIYF
TRBD1	NA	TRBJ2-3	TRBV4-3	TGCGCCAGCAGCCAAGCGGACAGGGTCGGAGATACGCAGTATTTT	CASSQADRVGDTQYF
TRBD1	NA	TRBJ1-4	TRBV27	TGTGCCAGCAGTTTATCCGGGACAGGTTTCATTGCAACTAATGAAAAACTGTTTTTT	CASSLSGTGFIATNEKLFF
TRBD1	NA	TRBJ2-7	TRBV2	TGTGCCAGCAGTGGGGACAGCTCCTACGAGCAGTACTTC	CASSGDSSYEQYF